The 18 T cell receptor beta chains below all came from one sample that was sequenced in a study of T cell changes during pregnancy in multiple sclerosis (dated by TCRdb to the late 2010s). Libraries were prepared through the immunoSEQ multiplex PCR assay. TCRdb provides this immuneACCESS table in a form limited to in-frame rearrangements. Some clones are lacking; in checked studies, under half of them reflect an unresolved V gene, and why the rest are absent is not known. This sample comprises some 49,000 clones, around 89% of them detected only once. The top ten constitute about 5.1% of the sample. Sample: peripheral blood, taken after pregnancy. These receptor sequences come from a female donor in good health, enrolled as a control in a pregnancy study.

The rearrangement joins TRBV5-4 to TRBJ1-6; 10 nucleotides align to TRBD1. Germline V gene data show CDR1 as SGHNT and CDR2 as YYREEE (reference sequence). Trimming at V came to 1 base and at J to 6 bases, leaving 7 bases not matched to a gene. The CDR3 runs to 17 residues. CDR3 bases: TGTGCCAGCAGCTTGCAGGCGCGGACAGGGGGTAATTCACCCCTCCACTTT. Its translation is CASSLQARTGGNSPLHF.

V usage is TRBV7-8 and J usage is TRBJ2-7, with 7 bases fitting TRBD2. The V gene end was trimmed by 7 bases and the J gene end by 2 bases; junction bases not matched to a gene: 17. Germline CDR1 reads SGHVS; CDR2 reads FQNEAQ. The CDR3 consists of 17 residues. CDR3 residues: CASNAGGMGGSPYEQYF. The CDR3 nucleotides are TGTGCCAGCAACGCGGGCGGAATGGGCGGGAGCCCCTACGAGCAGTACTTC. The full variable domain, in which reference TRBV7-8 and TRBJ2-7 provide the parts outside the CDR3, is GAGVSQSPRYKVAKRGQDVALRCDPISGHVSLFWYQQALGQGPEFLTYFQNEAQLDKSGLPSDRFFAERPEGSVSTLKIQRTQQEDSAVYLCASNAGGMGGSPYEQYFGPGTRLTVT.

This clone turned up a few times. The rearrangement links TRBV7-2 to TRBJ1-1; 7 bases align to TRBD1. Germline V gene data show CDR1 as SGHTA and CDR2 as FQGNSA. After removal of 2 bases from V and 3 bases from J, the junction contained 0 bases not matched to a gene. The CDR3 has 13 residues. Written as DNA, the CDR3 is TGTGCCAGCAGCTTACAGGGGGACACTGAAGCTTTCTTT. Amino acids: CASSLQGDTEAFF.

This chain joins TRBV7-2 and TRBJ2-7; D is possibly TRBD2 (6 bases). This CDR3 has 14 amino acids. CDR1 and CDR2 (germline): SGHTA, FQGNSA. The V and J ends lost 1 base and 3 bases respectively, with 10 bases between them. This CDR3 reads CASSLVVGGYEQYF. CDR3 bases: TGTGCCAGCAGCTTAGTTGTGGGGGGCTACGAGCAGTACTTC.

The rearrangement links TRBV9 to TRBJ1-2; TRBD1 matches 10 bases. Germline CDR1 and CDR2: SGDLS and YYNGEE. V lost 3 bases to trimming and J lost 1 base; unmatched junction nucleotides: 6. CDR3 length: 16 residues. The CDR3 nucleotides are TGTGCCAGCAGCGGACAGGGGGCCCAATTTAACTATGGCTACACCTTC. Its translation is CASSGQGAQFNYGYTF. Full variable domain (remainder filled in from reference TRBV9 and TRBJ1-2): DSGVTQTPKHLITATGQRVTLRCSPRSGDLSVYWYQQSLDQGLQFLIQYYNGEERAKGNILERFSAQQFPDLHSELNLSSLELGDSALYFCASSGQGAQFNYGYTFGSGTRLTVV.

V and J are TRBV6-5 and TRBJ2-7; 9 bases are shared with TRBD1. CDR3 size: 14 residues. The J segment lost 3 bases and the V segment lost 7 bases, leaving 7 bases of the junction unmatched. Germline V lookup: CDR1 MNHEY, CDR2 SVGAGI. CDR3 loop: CASTPPGQGYEQYF. For the CDR3, the DNA is TGTGCCAGCACCCCCCCGGGACAGGGCTACGAGCAGTACTTC.

This chain joins TRBV28 and TRBJ2-5; 14 positions match TRBD2. CDR1 and CDR2 from the germline V gene are MDHEN and SYDVKM. The length of the CDR3 is 17 residues. The V and J ends lost 4 bases and 5 bases, in that order; junction bases with no gene match: 9. The CDR3 sequence: CASSSSTSGRVGETQYF. CDR3 DNA: TGTGCCAGCAGTTCCTCGACTAGCGGGAGGGTGGGGGAGACCCAGTACTTC.

The genes are TRBV5-1 and TRBJ2-5; D is perhaps TRBD1 (6 bases). Trimming shortened V by 0 bases and J by 5 bases, and 14 bases separated the two germline ends. The CDR3 consists of 15 residues. Germline V CDR1 and CDR2: SGHRS, YFSETQ. The chain's CDR3 is CASSLELQGRETQYF. The DNA for the CDR3 is TGCGCCAGCAGCTTGGAGTTACAGGGACGGGAGACCCAGTACTTC.

The chain is built from TRBV27 and TRBJ2-7; 7 nucleotides agree with TRBD2. The junction had 0 bases not matched to a gene; V was cut back by 3 bases and J by 7 bases. This CDR3 comprises 11 residues. Per the germline V gene, CDR1 is MNHEY and CDR2 is SMNVEV (reference sequence). CDR3 residues: CASSFGGEQYF. The CDR3 DNA follows: TGTGCCAGCAGTTTCGGGGGGGAGCAGTACTTC.

The V and J genes are TRBV19 and TRBJ2-2; 9 bases are shared with TRBD1. With 9 bases clipped from V and 5 bases from J, the junction kept 13 bases outside the gene matches. The CDR3 consists of 16 residues. The germline CDR1 and CDR2 sequences are LNHDA and SQIVND (reference sequence). The CDR3 sequence is CASVRDRAKNTGELFF. CDR3 DNA sequence: TGTGCCAGCGTTCGGGACAGGGCGAAAAATACCGGGGAGCTGTTTTTT.

This clone appeared a single time. The chain links TRBV5-6 to TRBJ2-3; 12 bases are a match to TRBD2. CDR1 is SGHDT, CDR2 YYEEEE, per germline. With 3 bases clipped from V and 4 bases from J, the junction kept 6 bases outside the gene matches. This CDR3 is built from 16 residues. The CDR3 protein is CASSYLAGGVPDTQYF. The CDR3 DNA reads as TGTGCCAGCAGCTATCTAGCGGGGGGGGTCCCAGATACGCAGTATTTT.

The chain is built from TRBV11-2 and TRBJ2-7; 8 nucleotides line up with TRBD1. The V and J ends lost 5 bases and 2 bases, in that order; junction bases with no gene match: 5. In germline, CDR1 is SGHAT, CDR2 FQNNGV. This CDR3 region has 14 residues. CDR3 sequence: CASSLWDRTYEQYF. Written as DNA, the CDR3 is TGTGCCAGCAGCCTGTGGGACAGGACCTACGAGCAGTACTTC. The whole variable domain, remainder taken from reference TRBV11-2 and TRBJ2-7, is EAGVAQSPRYKIIEKRQSVAFWCNPISGHATLYWYQQILGQGPKLLIQFQNNGVVDDSQLPKDRFSAERLKGVDSTLKIQPAKLEDSAVYLCASSLWDRTYEQYFGPGTRLTVT.

V and J are TRBV21-1 and TRBJ2-7; whether TRBD1, the table's D call, matches the DNA was not checked. TRBV21-1 is a known pseudogene. The CDR3 is 14 amino acids. This chain's CDR3 is CASSNWDREVEQYF. CDR3 nucleotide sequence: TGTGCCAGCAGCAATTGGGACAGGGAGGTAGAGCAGTACTTC.

The chain employs TRBV5-4 and TRBJ2-1, with 8 bases aligning to TRBD2. In germline, CDR1 is SGHNT, CDR2 YYREEE (reference sequence). After removal of 0 bases from V and 4 bases from J, the junction contained 9 bases not matched to a gene. The CDR3 totals 17 residues. The CDR3 coding sequence is TGTGCCAGCAGCTTGGCCACTAGGCGGGGGGTATACAATGAGCAGTTCTTC. This encodes CASSLATRRGVYNEQFF.

This chain joins TRBV5-5 and TRBJ1-4; the D is unclear. V gave up 3 bases and J gave up 2 bases, with 11 bases separating them. In germline, CDR1 is SGHKS, CDR2 YYEKEE (reference sequence). There are 15 residues in the CDR3. The CDR3 DNA is TGTGCCAGCAGCTCTTTGAGGGAGACTAATGAAAAACTGTTTTTT. It specifies CASSSLRETNEKLFF.

The V and J genes are TRBV19 and TRBJ2-4; TRBD1 matches at 8 bases. Germline assignment: CDR1 LNHDA and CDR2 SQIVND (reference sequence). There are 16 residues in the CDR3. Unmatched junction bases numbered 8, after V lost 6 bases and J lost 1 base. CDR3 loop: CASRTRTGWAKNIQYF. CDR3 nucleotide sequence: TGTGCCAGTAGGACAAGGACAGGGTGGGCCAAAAACATTCAGTACTTC.

The chain couples TRBV15 to TRBJ2-2, with 9 bases aligning to TRBD1. Germline values: CDR1 LNHNV, CDR2 YYDKDF (reference sequence). V gave up 0 bases and J gave up 0 bases; unmatched junction bases: 2. The CDR3 extends over 17 amino acids. CDR3 nucleotides: TGTGCCACCAGCAGAGATCGGACAGGGGCGAACACCGGGGAGCTGTTTTTT. This gives the protein CATSRDRTGANTGELFF.

The chain uses TRBV6-5 and TRBJ1-1, with 9 bases aligning to TRBD1. The CDR3 spans 15 residues. The V segment lost 5 bases and the J segment 5 bases; nucleotides outside the gene matches: 9. The germline gives CDR1 MNHEY, CDR2 SVGAGI. The CDR3: CASSRGQGEGTEAFF. CDR3 DNA: TGTGCCAGCAGTCGGGGACAGGGAGAGGGTACTGAAGCTTTCTTT.